Below are 23 T cell receptor beta chains sequenced from a single sample in a study of cytomegalovirus exposure and HLA in healthy donors. This PCR relied on a set of 60 Vbeta primers and 13 Jbeta primers. The protocol was immunoSEQ multiplex PCR, while the TCRdb copy is restricted to in-frame clones and leaves out a portion. Of around 130,000 clones in the sample, roughly three quarters were seen once. Sequencing input: PBMCs. The receptors shown here come from a man aged 25-45 years in good health and CMV-seronegative.

This chain uses TRBV19 with TRBJ2-1; weak D call: TRBD1 (5 bases). Germline values: CDR1 LNHDA, CDR2 SQIVND (reference sequence). The CDR3 is 16 residues long. Deletions cut 5 bases from V and 5 bases from J, with 19 bases between. CDR3 nucleotides: TGTGCCAGTAGTCCCCCAGGGCTAGTAATGCACAATGAGCAGTTCTTC. Protein sequence: CASSPPGLVMHNEQFF.

This chain connects TRBV28 to TRBJ1-1; D possibly corresponds to TRBD1 (5 bases). The CDR3 is 12 amino acids. Germline V lookup: CDR1 MDHEN, CDR2 SYDVKM. CDR3 sequence reads: CAHGPGEPEAFF. The DNA for the CDR3 is TGTGCTCACGGCCCGGGGGAGCCTGAAGCTTTCTTT.

This sequence joins TRBV5-1 and TRBJ1-6; 8 bases fit TRBD1. CDR3 size: 18 residues. Germline values: CDR1 SGHRS, CDR2 YFSETQ. After removal of 6 bases from V and 7 bases from J, the junction contained 18 bases not matched to a gene. The chain's CDR3 is CASKSRAASTGDNSPLHF. In DNA, the CDR3 is TGCGCCAGCAAATCCCGGGCCGCCTCGACAGGGGACAATTCACCCCTCCACTTT.

The CDR3, as DNA: TGTGCCAGCAGCTTAGACTGGACAGCTGGAAACACCATATATTTT. Translated, it gives CASSLDWTAGNTIYF. V is TRBV11-3 and J is TRBJ1-3; tentative D call: TRBD1 (6 bases). The CDR3 sequence is 15 residues long. Germline V CDR1 and CDR2: SGHNT, YENEEA. V was cut by 0 bases and J by 2 bases, with 8 bases left in between.

This sequence joins TRBV21-1 and TRBJ2-3; TRBD2 reflects the table's D call only, with no check against the DNA. TRBV21-1 is listed as a pseudogene. CDR3 length: 18 residues. The CDR3 here is CASSKIRGDTLPCDTQYF. The CDR3 DNA sequence: TGTGCCAGCAGCAAAATCCGTGGAGATACACTACCTTGCGATACGCAGTATTTT.

The CDR3 region is CASSLTGDNYEQYF. CDR3 nucleotides: TGTGCCAGCAGCTTAACAGGGGACAACTACGAGCAGTACTTC. The chain employs TRBV27 and TRBJ2-7; 7 positions match TRBD1. J gave up 3 bases and V 6 bases, and 8 bases lay outside the gene matches. The CDR3 is 14 amino acids. Germline CDR1 is MNHEY and CDR2 is SMNVEV (reference sequence).

This chain uses TRBV6-1 with TRBJ1-4, with a possible D match to TRBD1 (6 bases). The CDR3 contains 16 residues. The V gene lost 1 base and the J gene lost 10 bases, with 19 bases spanning the gap. Germline assignment: CDR1 MNHNS and CDR2 SASEGT. CDR3 sequence reads: CASSEGPQTGDGKLFF. For the CDR3, the DNA is TGTGCCAGCAGTGAAGGGCCTCAGACAGGAGATGGAAAACTGTTTTTT.

This clone was picked up a small number of times. The chain carries TRBV28 and TRBJ2-5; no reliable D call. This CDR3 is built from 13 residues. Trimming left V 7 bases short and J 5 bases short, with 14 bases between. Germline CDR1 and CDR2: MDHEN and SYDVKM. Here the CDR3 DNA reads TGTGCCAGCAAAACCTTAGCCGGGGAGACCCAGTACTTC. Translation: CASKTLAGETQYF.

The chain uses TRBV4-3 and TRBJ1-3; tentatively, D is TRBD1 (5 bases). Per the germline V gene, CDR1 is LGHNA and CDR2 is YSLEER. Trimming left V 0 bases short and J 1 base short, with 13 bases between. This CDR3 comprises 17 residues. The DNA of the CDR3 is TGCGCCAGCAGCCAAGATCTCCCAGGGAGGTCTGGAAACACCATATATTTT. This gives the protein CASSQDLPGRSGNTIYF.

The V and J genes are TRBV6-6 and TRBJ2-5, with unresolved D. V was cut by 8 bases and J by 8 bases, with 9 bases left in between. The CDR3 has 10 amino acids. The V gene's germline CDR1 is MNHNY and CDR2 SVGAGI (reference sequence). In nucleotides, the CDR3 is TGTGCCAGCGCCGAGGTAACCCAGTACTTC. This translates into CASAEVTQYF.

The sample holds a few counts of this clone. This sequence joins TRBV30 and TRBJ1-3; D gene uncertain. V was pared by 4 bases and J by 0 bases, with 7 bases between. CDR3 size: 13 residues. The germline CDR1 and CDR2 sequences are GTSNPN and SVGIG (reference sequence). The CDR3 coding sequence is TGTGCCTGGATTTACAGCTCTGGAAACACCATATATTTT. Its translation is CAWIYSSGNTIYF. Filled out from reference TRBV30 and TRBJ1-3, the complete variable domain reads SQTIHQWPATLVQPVGSPLSLECTVEGTSNPNLYWYRQAAGRGLQLLFYSVGIGQISSEVPQNLSASRPQDRQFILSSKKLLLSDSGFYLCAWIYSSGNTIYFGEGSWLTVV.

This rearrangement joins TRBV10-3 to TRBJ2-5, with TRBD2 matching 10 bases. In germline, CDR1 is ENHRY, CDR2 SYGVKD. The CDR3 length is 16 residues. Losses at the gene ends were 5 bases for V and 3 bases for J; bases not matched to a gene: 9. The CDR3 DNA is TGTGCCATCAGTCCGGGGACTAGCGTTATCAAAGAGACCCAGTACTTC. Its protein product is CAISPGTSVIKETQYF.

The chain recombines TRBV28 with TRBJ2-1; 10 nucleotides align to TRBD2. Germline CDR1 reads MDHEN; CDR2 reads SYDVKM. This CDR3 is 16 amino acids long. V shed 4 bases, J shed 0 bases, and the junction held 3 bases outside the gene matches. CDR3 sequence (DNA): TGTGCCAGCAGTTCTAGCGGGGGAAGCTCCTACAATGAGCAGTTCTTC. This sequence encodes CASSSSGGSSYNEQFF.

The V call is TRBV28, the J call TRBJ2-1; 8 bases are a match to TRBD1. The CDR3 is 16 amino acids. The V segment lost 7 bases and the J segment 2 bases; nucleotides outside the gene matches: 10. Germline V gene lookup returns CDR1 MDHEN and CDR2 SYDVKM. In DNA form, the CDR3 reads TGTGCCAGCAAAACAATCCGGACAGGGACCTACAATGAGCAGTTCTTC. Translated, it gives CASKTIRTGTYNEQFF.

This clone was counted between two and nine times. The gene calls are TRBV5-4 and TRBJ2-1, with TRBD2 as a possible D gene (6 bases). The V gene's germline CDR1 is SGHNT and CDR2 YYREEE (reference sequence). V lost 1 base, J lost 5 bases, and 16 bases lay in between. This CDR3 contains 16 residues. CDR3 loop: CASSLKSASVDNEQFF. In DNA form, the CDR3 reads TGTGCCAGCAGCTTGAAATCTGCTAGCGTAGACAATGAGCAGTTCTTC.

This clone has a count of ten or more. This chain connects TRBV2 to TRBJ2-3; D might be TRBD2 (6 bases). Germline V lookup: CDR1 SNHLY, CDR2 FYNNEI. The germline V and J ends were trimmed by 8 bases and 0 bases, with 15 bases remaining between them. The CDR3 spans 15 residues. In DNA, the CDR3 is TGTGCCAGCTGGGGGAGGTATCCTAGCACAGATACGCAGTATTTT. Translated: CASWGRYPSTDTQYF.

The gene calls are TRBV2 and TRBJ2-7; no clear D gene. V shed 4 bases and J shed 6 bases, with 13 bases lying between them. This CDR3 spans 13 amino acids. Germline lookup yields CDR1 SNHLY and CDR2 FYNNEI. CDR3 amino acids: CASSVLVQSEQYF. DNA for the CDR3: TGTGCCAGCAGTGTCCTAGTCCAAAGCGAGCAGTACTTC.

For this clone: In the same sample, other DNA sequences code for this CDR3. CDR3 protein: CAIRPGTGLQETQYF. The CDR3 DNA sequence: TGTGCCATCAGACCCGGGACAGGACTACAAGAGACCCAGTACTTC. V and J are TRBV10-3 and TRBJ2-5, with 8 positions matching TRBD1. The V segment lost 6 bases and the J segment 2 bases; nucleotides outside the gene matches: 8. Germline CDR1 reads ENHRY; CDR2 reads SYGVKD. CDR3 length equals 15 residues.

The rearrangement uses TRBV28 and TRBJ1-5, with a possible D match to TRBD1 (5 bases). Germline assignment: CDR1 MDHEN and CDR2 SYDVKM. Trimming removed 6 bases from V and 4 bases from J, with 10 bases in between. This CDR3 region has 13 residues. CDR3 amino acids: CASRFTGNQPQHF. The CDR3 nucleotides are TGTGCCAGCAGATTCACAGGAAATCAGCCCCAGCATTTT.

The chain combines TRBV25-1 with TRBJ1-2; D is unclear. The CDR3 loop spans 13 amino acids. With 5 bases removed from V and 4 bases from J, the gap between germline ends came to 11 bases. Germline V CDR1 and CDR2: MGHDK, SYGVNS. CDR3 protein: CASSPQDIYGYTF. DNA for the CDR3: TGTGCCAGCAGTCCCCAGGATATCTATGGCTACACCTTC.

The genes are TRBV15 and TRBJ1-6; possibly TRBD1 for D (5 bases). The CDR3 totals 14 residues. CDR1 and CDR2 (germline): LNHNV, YYDKDF (reference sequence). Trimming cost V 3 bases and J 8 bases, with 11 bases left between them. CDR3 amino acids: CATSSQTVDSPLHF. CDR3 coding DNA: TGTGCCACCAGCAGCCAGACAGTAGATTCACCCCTCCACTTT.

This chain uses TRBV5-6 with TRBJ2-1; 7 bases match TRBD2. CDR1 is SGHDT, CDR2 YYEEEE, per germline. V was pared by 10 bases and J by 7 bases, with 17 bases of the junction left unmatched. There are 15 residues in the CDR3. The DNA of the CDR3 is TGTGCCCCCAGTAGGTGGGAGGGTTGGGAGAATGAGCAGTTCTTC. Translation gives CAPSRWEGWENEQFF.

This chain connects TRBV5-1 to TRBJ2-2; D remains unclear. Trimming cost V 4 bases and J 5 bases, with 21 bases left between them. This CDR3 contains 17 residues. Germline assignment: CDR1 SGHRS and CDR2 YFSETQ. CDR3 sequence reads: CASSPDMGLGVTGELFF. CDR3 nucleotide sequence: TGCGCCAGCAGCCCGGATATGGGCTTGGGTGTAACCGGGGAGCTGTTTTTT.